Listed below are T cell receptor beta chains from one sample, sequenced in a study of cytomegalovirus exposure and HLA in healthy donors. Profiled with immunoSEQ multiplex PCR; TCRdb holds only in-frame clones, not every one. The sample records about 170,000 clones, almost 80% being singletons. The specimen was PBMCs. The receptor set was obtained from a woman in her forties or fifties in good health and CMV-seropositive. Both conserved end residues are trimmed from each CDR3.

v_gene: TRBV5-1; CDR3aa: ASSLGGQGVYEQY
v_gene: TRBV6-5; CDR3aa: ASRNFGQGDTEAF
v_gene: TRBV29-1; CDR3aa: SVEGLSGETQY
v_gene: TRBV19; CDR3aa: ASSQGRWTEAF
v_gene: TRBV6-4; CDR3aa: ASTTGGMSNQPQH
v_gene: TRBV6-1; CDR3aa: ASRSTGGGETQY
v_gene: TRBV28; CDR3aa: ASSPMTGVGVIEKLF
v_gene: TRBV2; CDR3aa: ASTGDREYSEQF
v_gene: TRBV7-8; CDR3aa: ASSLGRTRHTDTQY
v_gene: TRBV7-2; CDR3aa: ASSLNRGYYGYT
v_gene: TRBV6-1; CDR3aa: ASTQTGVGNQPQH
v_gene: TRBV19; CDR3aa: ASSMSSGSTDTQY
v_gene: TRBV19; CDR3aa: ATSPGGSQETQY
v_gene: TRBV27; CDR3aa: ASSKSGGQVRKL
v_gene: TRBV19; CDR3aa: ASRNLNRDRGLPLNQPQH
v_gene: TRBV10-3; CDR3aa: AISEYFLGQPATEAF
v_gene: TRBV18; CDR3aa: ASSQQRDSTDTQY
v_gene: TRBV6-1; CDR3aa: ASSGNWYRVSNQPQH
v_gene: TRBV4-3; CDR3aa: ASSQVPWTSGGAGELF
v_gene: TRBV7-9; CDR3aa: ASSLGSSTDTQY
v_gene: TRBV4-1; CDR3aa: ASSQAPTGLYGYT
v_gene: TRBV6-1; CDR3aa: ASSAIEQGNYGYT
v_gene: TRBV5-1; CDR3aa: ASSLQGPYNEQF
v_gene: TRBV5-8; CDR3aa: ASSLAWQGLHGYT
v_gene: TRBV30; CDR3aa: AWSVAGGKETQY
v_gene: TRBV10-1; CDR3aa: ASSRGGPPYEQY
v_gene: TRBV30; CDR3aa: AWDRLNTEAF
v_gene: TRBV7-2; CDR3aa: ASSLAGLAKNIQY
v_gene: TRBV28; CDR3aa: ASSLRNEQF
v_gene: TRBV7-9; CDR3aa: ASSPVSGGQKDTEAF
v_gene: TRBV7-9; CDR3aa: ASSSRTGNPYEQY
v_gene: TRBV30; CDR3aa: AWSEGKGARDSPLH
v_gene: TRBV7-9; CDR3aa: ASRLAGENTEAF
v_gene: TRBV28; CDR3aa: ASSTTRNSYNEQF
v_gene: TRBV7-2; CDR3aa: ASSLGGLAYEQY
v_gene: TRBV2; CDR3aa: ASRGLVNTGELF
v_gene: TRBV6-6; CDR3aa: ASSYLGGGQPQH
v_gene: TRBV4-3; CDR3aa: ASSHLLAGVEQY
v_gene: TRBV28; CDR3aa: ASSASTGKGNQPQH
v_gene: TRBV4-1; CDR3aa: ASSPHGDRRNTEAF